These 20 T cell receptor beta chains were sequenced from one sample in a study of human T cells and chemical hapten exposure. TCRdb itself ran the RACE reads through MiXCR, one entry per CDR3 protein. The data contain about 100,000 distinct CDR3 sequences, 11% of them singletons. Time point meaning: patch test 1, 2 weeks after DPC sensitization. Treatment reported: therapeutic diphenylcyclopropenone sensitization with weekly scalp DPC. The specimen comprised whole blood, sampled in connection with sensitization to the hapten diphenylcyclopropenone (DPC). The receptor set was obtained from a woman aged 35 to 49 with alopecia areata. Some clones in this sample may be carry-over from other donors' samples.

This clonotype was seen a handful of times. The V call is TRBV20-1, the J call TRBJ2-5, with D possibly being TRBD2 (5 bases). Trimming left V 4 bases short and J 1 base short, with 16 bases between. The CDR3 is 15 residues long. Germline V CDR1 and CDR2: DFQATT, SNEGSKA (reference sequence). This CDR3 is CSATSPGGGQETQYF. DNA for the CDR3: TGCAGTGCTACTAGCCCCGGAGGCGGCCAAGAGACCCAGTACTTC.

The chain uses TRBV7-9 and TRBJ2-5; weak D call: TRBD2 (7 bases). This CDR3 spans 15 amino acids. Trimming stripped 5 bases from V and 0 bases from J, with 13 bases between. Germline CDR1 SEHNR, CDR2 FQNEAQ (reference sequence). The CDR3 DNA reads TGTGCCAGCAGCGTCGCGGGGGCCGACCAAGAGACCCAGTACTTC. Its protein is CASSVAGADQETQYF.

This chain joins TRBV9 and TRBJ2-7; tentatively, D is TRBD1 (6 bases). Trimming removed 3 bases at V and 0 bases at J, with 13 bases between. Germline V lookup: CDR1 SGDLS, CDR2 YYNGEE. The CDR3 runs 15 residues. The CDR3 loop reads CASSAGTSSSYEQYF. CDR3 nucleotide sequence: TGTGCCAGCAGCGCCGGGACATCCAGCTCCTACGAGCAGTACTTC.

This clonotype was counted between two and nine times. This rearrangement joins TRBV11-1 to TRBJ2-7; D perhaps matches TRBD1 (6 bases). The germline gives CDR1 SGHAT, CDR2 FQDESV (reference sequence). The CDR3 runs to 14 residues. Deletions cut 5 bases from V and 2 bases from J, with 13 bases between. The CDR3 DNA is TGTGCCAGCAGCAGTCGGGACATCACCTACGAGCAGTACTTC. It translates to CASSSRDITYEQYF.

The sample holds many counts of this clonotype. The chain employs TRBV12-3 or TRBV12-4 and TRBJ2-3; 9 positions agree with TRBD1. This CDR3 has 15 residues. The junction had 3 bases not matched to a gene; V was cut back by 2 bases and J by 3 bases. This chain's CDR3 is CASSLTGGGTDTQYF. CDR3 bases: TGTGCCAGCAGTTTAACAGGGGGCGGTACAGATACGCAGTATTTT.

The CDR3 coding sequence is TGTGCCAGCAGTCCACAACGAGGGGCTATGACTGAAGCTTTCTTT. It is translated as CASSPQRGAMTEAFF. The V and J genes are TRBV27 and TRBJ1-1; the D gene is possibly TRBD1 (5 bases). This CDR3 region has 15 residues. From germline, CDR1 is MNHEY and CDR2 SMNVEV (reference sequence). V lost 5 bases to trimming and J lost 5 bases, with 18 bases between them.

This clonotype was found many times. The CDR3 DNA reads TGCAGCGTAACAGGGCCAAAGGGGCAGAGCTCCTACGAGCAGTACTTC. It specifies CSVTGPKGQSSYEQYF. This chain connects TRBV29-1 to TRBJ2-7, with D possibly matching TRBD1 (6 bases). CDR1 and CDR2 from the germline V gene are SQVTM and ANQGSEA. The CDR3 has 16 residues. V shed 6 bases and J shed 0 bases, with 21 bases lying between them.

This clonotype was counted only a few times. The chain recombines TRBV30 with TRBJ2-2, with D perhaps TRBD2 (6 bases). The CDR3 is 14 amino acids. V lost 8 bases and J 1 base, leaving 14 bases between the germline ends. Germline V gene lookup returns CDR1 GTSNPN and CDR2 SVGIG (reference sequence). The CDR3 DNA is TGTGCCGCCTTGCGGGGCCTGAACACCGGGGAGCTGTTTTTT. Protein sequence: CAALRGLNTGELFF.

This clonotype was observed a few times. The rearrangement links TRBV2 to TRBJ1-3; D is unclear. V gave up 3 bases and J gave up 0 bases, with 9 bases separating them. This CDR3 is built from 15 residues. CDR1 is SNHLY and CDR2 is FYNNEI in the germline V gene. The chain's CDR3 is CASSESLDSGNTIYF. CDR3 bases: TGTGCCAGCAGTGAGTCTTTGGACTCTGGAAACACCATATATTTT. Based on the CDR3 plus reference TRBV2 and TRBJ1-3, the full variable domain is EPEVTQTPSHQVTQMGQEVILRCVPISNHLYFYWYRQILGQKVEFLVSFYNNEISEKSEIFDDQFSVERPDGSNFTLKIRSTKLEDSAMYFCASSESLDSGNTIYFGEGSWLTVV.

This clonotype has at least ten counts. The chain recombines TRBV29-1 with TRBJ2-1, with 8 nucleotides matching TRBD1. Looked up from germline, CDR1 is SQVTM and CDR2 is ANQGSEA. CDR3 size: 19 residues. V lost 5 bases and J lost 0; bases outside the gene matches: 18. This chain's CDR3 is CSVPDQTGGVPSSYNEQFF. In nucleotides, the CDR3 is TGCAGCGTTCCGGACCAAACAGGGGGTGTTCCAAGCTCCTACAATGAGCAGTTCTTC.

This clonotype was detected ten times or more. The rearrangement joins TRBV28 to TRBJ2-7; D call uncertain. Germline V gene lookup returns CDR1 MDHEN and CDR2 SYDVKM. The CDR3 consists of 16 residues. The germline V and J ends were trimmed by 6 bases and 0 bases, with 18 bases remaining between them. The CDR3 region is CASSRTRLIRSYEQYF. CDR3 in DNA: TGTGCCAGCAGCCGAACCCGATTAATTCGCTCCTACGAGCAGTACTTC.

This clonotype occurred a few times. The CDR3 DNA reads as TGTGCCAGCAGTCCGGGACTAGCGGGAGTGGGGATAATGGGCGGGGAGCTGTTTTTT. Translation: CASSPGLAGVGIMGGELFF. V gene TRBV6-5 combines with J gene TRBJ2-2, with 14 bases matching TRBD2. Germline CDR1 and CDR2: MNHEY and SVGAGI. The CDR3 has 19 residues. After removal of 5 bases from V and 7 bases from J, the junction contained 15 bases not matched to a gene.

This chain links TRBV30 with TRBJ1-2, with a weak D call TRBD1 (5 bases). Germline V gene data show CDR1 as GTSNPN and CDR2 as SVGIG (reference sequence). The CDR3 covers 12 residues. Trimming removed 2 bases at V and 7 bases at J, with 11 bases between. CDR3 residues: CAWSPGKGGYTF. The CDR3 bases are TGTGCCTGGAGTCCAGGGAAAGGTGGCTACACCTTC. Drawing the rest from reference TRBV30 and TRBJ1-2, the complete variable domain is SQTIHQWPATLVQPVGSPLSLECTVEGTSNPNLYWYRQAAGRGLQLLFYSVGIGQISSEVPQNLSASRPQDRQFILSSKKLLLSDSGFYLCAWSPGKGGYTFGSGTRLTVV.

This clonotype was seen only a few times. This chain links TRBV28 with TRBJ2-5, with D perhaps TRBD1 (6 bases). Trimming stripped 8 bases from V and 0 bases from J, with 10 bases between. Per germline, CDR1 MDHEN and CDR2 SYDVKM. This CDR3 comprises 13 residues. CDR3 nucleotides: TGTGCCAGCGGACAGCTGCACCAAGAGACCCAGTACTTC. Translating gives CASGQLHQETQYF.

J is TRBJ1-4 and V is TRBV7-6, with D perhaps TRBD1 (5 bases). The CDR3 is made up of 15 amino acids. Germline lookup yields CDR1 SGHVS and CDR2 FNYEAQ. Between the trimmed V and J ends, which lost 4 bases and 3 bases, there was a span of 12 bases. CDR3 bases: TGTGCCAGCAGCTCGTCTGGGGGACCTAATGAAAAACTGTTTTTT. As protein: CASSSSGGPNEKLFF. Filled out from reference TRBV7-6 and TRBJ1-4, the complete variable domain reads GAGVSQSPRYKVTKRGQDVALRCDPISGHVSLYWYRQALGQGPEFLTYFNYEAQQDKSGLPNDRFSAERPEGSISTLTIQRTEQRDSAMYRCASSSSGGPNEKLFFGSGTQLSVL.

The sample holds a few counts of this clonotype. The gene calls are TRBV27 and TRBJ2-1; D is possibly TRBD2 (5 bases). From germline, CDR1 is MNHEY and CDR2 SMNVEV (reference sequence). This CDR3 comprises 13 residues. V gave up 6 bases and J gave up 8 bases, with 14 bases separating them. The CDR3 DNA reads as TGTGCCAGCAGGGACTGGATCTCGGATGAGCAGTTCTTC. Translating gives CASRDWISDEQFF.

Ten or more counts support this clonotype. This chain links TRBV6-1 with TRBJ2-1; 8 nucleotides line up with TRBD2. The CDR3 is 15 residues long. V shed 6 bases, J shed 3 bases, and the junction held 7 bases outside the gene matches. The germline V gene encodes CDR1 MNHNS and CDR2 SASEGT. CDR3 in DNA: TGTGCCAGCAGGCTTAGCGGGATCGGCTACAATGAGCAGTTCTTC. This translates into CASRLSGIGYNEQFF.

This clonotype was observed a handful of times. The chain joins TRBV11-2 to TRBJ1-1, with D uncertain. The CDR3 covers 14 residues. V lost 2 bases to trimming and J lost 1 base, with 8 bases between them. Germline CDR1 SGHAT, CDR2 FQNNGV. The CDR3 nucleotides are TGTGCCAGCAGCTTAATGGATAAGAACACTGAAGCTTTCTTT. Translated: CASSLMDKNTEAFF.

There are many counts of this clonotype. The chain joins TRBV27 to TRBJ2-1, with 10 bases lining up with TRBD1. V was pared by 7 bases and J by 7 bases, with 7 bases of the junction left unmatched. The CDR3 is made up of 14 amino acids. Germline assignment: CDR1 MNHEY and CDR2 SMNVEV (reference sequence). The DNA for the CDR3 is TGTGCCAGCACGTCGGGACAGGGGTTGAATGAGCAGTTCTTC. It encodes CASTSGQGLNEQFF.

This clonotype was recorded many times. The chain combines TRBV7-2 with TRBJ2-7; a weak D match, TRBD2 (6 bases). Germline CDR1 SGHTA, CDR2 FQGNSA. Trimming pared 7 bases from V and 6 bases from J, leaving 19 bases between. There are 14 residues in the CDR3. The chain's CDR3 is CASTPGSWLGEQYF. CDR3 nucleotide sequence: TGTGCCAGCACTCCCGGGAGTTGGTTGGGCGAGCAGTACTTC.